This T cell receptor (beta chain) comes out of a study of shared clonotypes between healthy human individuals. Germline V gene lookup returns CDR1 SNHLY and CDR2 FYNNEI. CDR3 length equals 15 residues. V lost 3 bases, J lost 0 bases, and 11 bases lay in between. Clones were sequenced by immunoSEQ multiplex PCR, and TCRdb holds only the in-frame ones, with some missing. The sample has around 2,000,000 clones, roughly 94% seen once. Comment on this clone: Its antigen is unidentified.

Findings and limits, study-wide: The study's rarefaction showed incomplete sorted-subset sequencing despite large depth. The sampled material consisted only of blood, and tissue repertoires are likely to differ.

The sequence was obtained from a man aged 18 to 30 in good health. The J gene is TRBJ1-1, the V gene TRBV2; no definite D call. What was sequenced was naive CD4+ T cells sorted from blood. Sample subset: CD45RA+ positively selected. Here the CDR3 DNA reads TGTGCCAGCAGTGAGGGTGGCACCATGAACACTGAAGCTTTCTTT. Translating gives CASSEGGTMNTEAFF.